A single sample gave rise to the 21 T cell receptor beta chains below, sequenced in a study of T-cell memory formation after mild COVID-19. TCRdb passed the 5' RACE reads through MiXCR, listing each CDR3 protein once. This table has 470,000 or so distinct CDR3 sequences, around 20% appearing once. The sample consisted of PBMCs or a T cell subset sorted from them (not recorded which). These receptors were collected from an adult woman who had mild COVID-19 (a few samples of this study predate the infection). Cell type and time point are not known.

This clonotype has a handful of counts. The rearrangement joins TRBV7-3 to TRBJ2-3; D remains unclear. The CDR3 length is 13 residues. Germline V gene sequence: CDR1 SGHTA, CDR2 FQGTGA. Trimming left V 10 bases short and J 7 bases short, with 18 bases between. In DNA, the CDR3 is TGTGCCAAATTCGCCGGTTTCGTGAATACGCAGTATTTT. Its translation is CAKFAGFVNTQYF.

The chain links TRBV5-1 to TRBJ1-1; D might be TRBD1 (5 bases). Germline assignment: CDR1 SGHRS and CDR2 YFSETQ. The CDR3 sequence is 14 residues long. Trimming stripped 3 bases from V and 11 bases from J, with 20 bases between. The CDR3 sequence: CASSWGYRTGGAFF. The CDR3 coding sequence is TGCGCCAGCAGCTGGGGCTACAGGACCGGAGGGGCTTTCTTT.

The chain uses TRBV2 and TRBJ2-7; 12 bases agree with TRBD2. This CDR3 comprises 18 residues. Germline V gene lookup returns CDR1 SNHLY and CDR2 FYNNEI. The trim removed 9 bases at V and 1 base at J, leaving 16 bases unmatched. The CDR3 DNA follows: TGTGCCAGGAGACAGGGGGGACTAGCGGGCCCTTATTCCTACGAGCAGTACTTC. Its translation is CARRQGGLAGPYSYEQYF.

The genes are TRBV20-1 and TRBJ2-3; D unclear. Germline CDR1 DFQATT, CDR2 SNEGSKA (reference sequence). There are 14 residues in the CDR3. V lost 5 bases, J lost 0 bases, and 12 bases lay in between. The CDR3: CSALAEPSTDTQYF. In nucleotides, the CDR3 is TGCAGTGCTTTGGCCGAACCTAGCACAGATACGCAGTATTTT.

This clonotype was recorded at least ten times. The chain links TRBV7-9 to TRBJ2-7, with TRBD1 as a possible D gene (6 bases). V gave up 6 bases and J gave up 2 bases, with 14 bases separating them. The CDR3 consists of 14 residues. Germline assignment: CDR1 SEHNR and CDR2 FQNEAQ (reference sequence). The CDR3 region has the DNA TGTGCCAGCAGGCCAAATGGACAGACCTACGAGCAGTACTTC. Residues: CASRPNGQTYEQYF.

V gene TRBV20-1 combines with J gene TRBJ1-6; D remains ambiguous. CDR1 and CDR2 from the germline V gene are DFQATT and SNEGSKA (reference sequence). CDR3 size: 15 residues. The ends were cut back, 5 bases at V and 7 bases at J, with 18 bases in the middle. The CDR3 DNA follows: TGCAGTGCTCCCAAAATGAAGGGTGGCAATTCACCCCTCCACTTT. Translated: CSAPKMKGGNSPLHF.

Regarding this clonotype: This may be a read error, as it is one base from a much larger clone. This chain joins TRBV5-1 and TRBJ2-7; TRBD1 agrees at 9 bases. The CDR3 has 14 residues. J lost 2 bases, V lost 4 bases, and 4 bases had no gene match. Germline CDR1 and CDR2: SGHRS and YFSETQ. CDR3 in DNA: TGCGCCAGCAGCGCCGGGACAGGGCCCTACGAGCAGTACTTC. As protein: CASSAGTGPYEQYF.

The chain recombines TRBV20-1 with TRBJ1-4; tentatively, D is TRBD1 (6 bases). The CDR3 length is 14 residues. Trimming stripped 0 bases from V and 3 bases from J, with 8 bases between. In germline, CDR1 is DFQATT, CDR2 SNEGSKA (reference sequence). CDR3 loop: CSARDGGPNEKLFF. In DNA form, the CDR3 reads TGCAGTGCTAGAGATGGGGGGCCTAATGAAAAACTGTTTTTT.

This clonotype was seen a few times. The chain recombines TRBV14 with TRBJ2-3; 9 nucleotides align to TRBD1. Germline CDR1 reads SGHDN; CDR2 reads FVKESK. The CDR3 is 15 amino acids. V dropped 2 bases and J dropped 4; count of bases not matched to a gene: 4. CDR3 in DNA: TGTGCCAGCAGCCAAACAAGACAGGGGGCAGATACGCAGTATTTT. It encodes CASSQTRQGADTQYF. Supplemented by reference TRBV14 and TRBJ2-3, the full variable domain reads EAGVTQFPSHSVIEKGQTVTLRCDPISGHDNLYWYRRVMGKEIKFLLHFVKESKQDESGMPNNRFLAERTGGTYSTLKVQPAELEDSGVYFCASSQTRQGADTQYFGPGTRLTVL.

For the CDR3, the DNA is TGTGCCAGCAGCTCCGTAGCGGGGGCCGACAATGAGCAGTTCTTC. This codes for CASSSVAGADNEQFF. The chain is built from TRBV7-6 and TRBJ2-1, with 9 positions matching TRBD2. V shed 4 bases and J 5 bases; nucleotides not matched to a gene: 6. Germline assignment: CDR1 SGHVS and CDR2 FNYEAQ. The CDR3 extends over 15 amino acids.

This clonotype was counted only a few times. The chain has TRBV5-1 and TRBJ2-1; 9 bases fit TRBD1. With V trimmed by 4 bases and J by 7 bases, 12 bases remained unmatched. CDR1 is SGHRS and CDR2 is YFSETQ in the germline V gene. The CDR3 has 16 residues. CDR3 in amino acids: CASSVPRQGEGNEQFF. The DNA of the CDR3 is TGCGCCAGCAGCGTCCCTAGACAGGGGGAGGGAAATGAGCAGTTCTTC. The whole variable domain, filled in from reference TRBV5-1 and TRBJ2-1, reads KAGVTQTPRYLIKTRGQQVTLSCSPISGHRSVSWYQQTPGQGLQFLFEYFSETQRNKGNFPGRFSGRQFSNSRSEMNVSTLELGDSALYLCASSVPRQGEGNEQFFGPGTRLTVL.

V gene TRBV7-3 combines with J gene TRBJ2-5; TRBD2 agrees at 7 bases. The CDR3 sequence is 13 residues long. CDR1 and CDR2 from the germline V gene are SGHTA and FQGTGA. The junction had 5 bases not matched to a gene; V was cut back by 5 bases and J by 5 bases. This chain's CDR3 is CASSGGGRETQYF. Here the CDR3 DNA reads TGTGCCAGCAGCGGGGGGGGTCGGGAGACCCAGTACTTC. Using reference TRBV7-3 and TRBJ2-5 for the parts outside the CDR3, the full variable domain is GAGVSQTPSNKVTEKGKYVELRCDPISGHTALYWYRQSLGQGPEFLIYFQGTGAADDSGLPNDRFFAVRPEGSVSTLKIQRTERGDSAVYLCASSGGGRETQYFGPGTRLLVL.

In its sample, this clonotype was seen a few times. CDR3 coding DNA: TGTGCCAGCAGCTTAAGGACCCGGACAGGGCTTTGGGGCCAGCCCCAGCATTTT. This sequence encodes CASSLRTRTGLWGQPQHF. The V gene is TRBV7-3, the J gene TRBJ1-5; 8 nucleotides align to TRBD1. With 1 base clipped from V and 7 bases from J, the junction kept 15 bases outside the gene matches. Germline CDR1 and CDR2: SGHTA and FQGTGA. There are 18 residues in the CDR3.

This clonotype was seen a few times. This chain links TRBV24-1 with TRBJ2-4, with D tentatively TRBD1 (6 bases). V lost 3 bases to trimming and J lost 2 bases, with 10 bases between them. From germline, CDR1 is KGHDR and CDR2 SFDVKD. CDR3 length equals 15 residues. Here the CDR3 DNA reads TGTGCCACCAGTGATCCCACAGGGCCCAAAAACATTCAGTACTTC. Its protein product is CATSDPTGPKNIQYF.

The sample holds one count of this clonotype. The gene calls are TRBV7-2 and TRBJ1-2; possible D gene TRBD1, 6 bases. Germline V gene lookup returns CDR1 SGHTA and CDR2 FQGNSA. This CDR3 is 15 amino acids long. Trimming shortened V by 9 bases and J by 5 bases, and 22 bases separated the two germline ends. CDR3 region: CASHPTGPPAYGYTF. Here the CDR3 DNA reads TGTGCCAGTCACCCCACAGGGCCCCCTGCGTATGGCTACACCTTC.

V and J are TRBV25-1 and TRBJ2-3; TRBD2 matches 11 bases. Germline CDR1 MGHDK, CDR2 SYGVNS. The CDR3 loop spans 17 amino acids. Germline trimming cut 8 bases from V and 2 bases from J; bases unmatched to any gene: 12. The CDR3 coding sequence is TGTGCCAGCTCCTCCCAACTAGCGGGGGTATACACAGATACGCAGTATTTT. Amino acid sequence: CASSSQLAGVYTDTQYF.

The CDR3 here is CASSSLGGGGGYEQFF. CDR3 DNA sequence: TGTGCCAGCAGCTCCCTCGGTGGGGGCGGGGGATATGAGCAGTTCTTC. This chain links TRBV7-3 with TRBJ2-1; possible D gene TRBD2, 7 bases. The CDR3 extends over 16 amino acids. Trimming pared 4 bases from V and 8 bases from J, leaving 21 bases between. The germline gives CDR1 SGHTA, CDR2 FQGTGA.

The V and J genes are TRBV29-1 and TRBJ2-6; no clear D gene. The CDR3 is 17 residues long. Trimming took 1 base from V and 0 from J, leaving 13 bases between them. The germline CDR1 and CDR2 sequences are SQVTM and ANQGSEA. The CDR3 bases are TGCAGCGTTGAAGGGTGGACCGCCGCCTCTGGGGCCAACGTCCTGACTTTC. Translating it yields CSVEGWTAASGANVLTF.

V is TRBV15 and J is TRBJ2-5; 10 bases align to TRBD2. Germline assignment: CDR1 LNHNV and CDR2 YYDKDF (reference sequence). The CDR3 contains 14 residues. V was pared by 8 bases and J by 4 bases, with 7 bases of the junction left unmatched. The CDR3 DNA reads TGTGCCACCCAAGCGGGAGGGCCTGGAGAGACCCAGTACTTC. As protein: CATQAGGPGETQYF.

This clonotype was counted between two and nine times. The genes are TRBV7-2 and TRBJ2-7, with D possibly TRBD1 on 6 matching bases. V was cut by 4 bases and J by 0 bases, with 13 bases left in between. The CDR3 extends over 15 amino acids. CDR1 and CDR2 (germline): SGHTA, FQGNSA. The CDR3 DNA reads TGTGCCAGCAGCTGGGGGCGGACCAGCTCCTACGAGCAGTACTTC. Amino acids: CASSWGRTSSYEQYF.

The gene calls are TRBV6-1 and TRBJ2-1, with 7 bases aligning to TRBD1. This CDR3 spans 12 amino acids. V lost 5 bases, J lost 8 bases, and 3 bases stayed unmatched. The germline V gene encodes CDR1 MNHNS and CDR2 SASEGT. CDR3 nucleotide sequence: TGTGCCAGCAGTTTCGACAGGGATGAGCAGTTCTTC. It is translated as CASSFDRDEQFF.